A single T cell receptor (beta chain) is shown here with its context. The sample belongs to a study of blood T cell repertoires in COVID-19. Study-wide context: From the United States, Italy and Spain came samples of acute and convalescent COVID-19. Sample material is recorded as cDNA or gDNA derived from T cells, B-cell-depleted T cells, or PBMCs.

Germline V lookup: CDR1 MDHEN, CDR2 SYDVKM. The CDR3 length is 13 residues. The V segment lost 5 bases and the J segment 6 bases; nucleotides outside the gene matches: 6. Original processing notes: Counts of nucleated cells, estimated from reference gene primer amplification, were obtained. The assay was immunoSEQ multiplex PCR, and TCRdb's table has in-frame clones only and misses some. The DNA was the basis for D and trimming; V, J and clone size are from that table. The sample consists of fewer than 90,000 clones, about 74% of them appearing once. This sequence originates from a human donor in a cohort sampled during active COVID-19. The sequencing sample was made of peripheral blood. This chain links TRBV28 with TRBJ1-2; 7 bases line up with TRBD1. In DNA, the CDR3 is TGTGCCAGCAGTACCGGGACAGTGGATGGCTACACCTTC. Its translation is CASSTGTVDGYTF.